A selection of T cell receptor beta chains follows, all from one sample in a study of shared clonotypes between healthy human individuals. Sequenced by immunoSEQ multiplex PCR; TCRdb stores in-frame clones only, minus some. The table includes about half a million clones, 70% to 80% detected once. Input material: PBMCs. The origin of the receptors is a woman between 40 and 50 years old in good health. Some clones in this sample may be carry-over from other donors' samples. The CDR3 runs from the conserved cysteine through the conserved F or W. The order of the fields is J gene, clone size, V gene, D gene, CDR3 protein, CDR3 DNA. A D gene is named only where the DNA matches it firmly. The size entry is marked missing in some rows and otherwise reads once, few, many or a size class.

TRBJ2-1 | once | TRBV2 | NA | CASSAGLIVGYNEQFF | TGTGCCAGCAGTGCAGGACTGATCGTGGGTTACAATGAGCAGTTCTTC
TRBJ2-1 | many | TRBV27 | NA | CASTVAPGRNEQFF | TGTGCCAGCACCGTTGCCCCGGGGCGGAATGAGCAGTTCTTC
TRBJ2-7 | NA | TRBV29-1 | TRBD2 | CSVAATSGSFGEQYF | TGCAGCGTTGCAGCGACTAGCGGGAGTTTTGGCGAGCAGTACTTC
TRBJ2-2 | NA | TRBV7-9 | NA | CASSLPRVSGTGELFF | TGTGCCAGCAGCCTGCCTAGAGTAAGTGGCACCGGGGAGCTGTTTTTT
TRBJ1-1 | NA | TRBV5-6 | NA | CASSLGGLNTEAFF | TGTGCCAGCAGCTTGGGGGGCCTGAACACTGAAGCTTTCTTT
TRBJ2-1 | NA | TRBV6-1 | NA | CASSEASYNEQFF | TGTGCCAGCAGTGAAGCCTCCTACAATGAGCAGTTCTTC
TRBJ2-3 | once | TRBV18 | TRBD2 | CASSPLGTSGRARTDTQYF | TGTGCCAGCTCACCCCTCGGGACTAGCGGGAGGGCCCGAACAGATACGCAGTATTTT
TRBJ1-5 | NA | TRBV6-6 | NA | CASSPQVIQPQHF | TGTGCCAGCAGCCCACAGGTGATCCAGCCCCAGCATTTT
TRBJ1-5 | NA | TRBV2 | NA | CASAPSGRNQPQHF | TGTGCCAGCGCTCCCTCCGGGAGAAATCAGCCCCAGCATTTT
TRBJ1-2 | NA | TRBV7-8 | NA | CASSLDTHYGYTF | TGTGCCAGCAGCTTAGACACCCACTATGGCTACACCTTC
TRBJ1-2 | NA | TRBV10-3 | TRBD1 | CAISEPGTGEYGYTF | TGTGCCATCAGTGAGCCTGGGACAGGGGAATATGGCTACACCTTC
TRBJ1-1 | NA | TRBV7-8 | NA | CASSLAPIQAFF | TGTGCCAGCAGCTTAGCGCCAATTCAAGCTTTCTTT
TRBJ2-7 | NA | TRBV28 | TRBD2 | CASSPPGTSGRAGEQYF | TGTGCCAGCAGCCCACCCGGGACTAGCGGGAGGGCAGGCGAGCAGTACTTC
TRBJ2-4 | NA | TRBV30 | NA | CAWSSGAELNIQYF | TGTGCCTGGAGCTCAGGGGCGGAGCTAAACATTCAGTACTTC
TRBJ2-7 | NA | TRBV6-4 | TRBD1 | CASTGQVYEQYF | TGTGCCAGCACAGGACAGGTCTACGAGCAGTACTTC
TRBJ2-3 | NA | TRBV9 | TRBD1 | CASSVGTGTAGTSTDTQYF | TGTGCCAGCAGCGTAGGAACCGGGACAGCCGGAACTAGCACAGATACGCAGTATTTT
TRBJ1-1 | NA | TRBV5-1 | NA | CASSLVTVGNTEAFF | TGCGCCAGCAGCTTGGTCACGGTGGGTAACACTGAAGCTTTCTTT
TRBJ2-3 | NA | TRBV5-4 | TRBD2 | CASRPGTRADTQYF | TGTGCCAGCAGACCCGGGACTAGGGCAGATACGCAGTATTTT
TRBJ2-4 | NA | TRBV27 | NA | CASKSPGTIQYF | TGTGCCAGCAAGTCCCCAGGGACCATTCAGTACTTC
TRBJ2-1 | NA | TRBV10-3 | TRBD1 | CAISVNRDSYNEQFF | TGTGCCATCAGTGTAAACCGGGACAGCTACAATGAGCAGTTCTTC
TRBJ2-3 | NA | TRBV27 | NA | CASSLFGGTLPTDSQYF | TGTGCCAGCAGTTTATTCGGCGGGACCCTCCCAACGGATAGCCAGTATTTT
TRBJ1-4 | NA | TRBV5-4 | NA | CASSLDQGQGEKLFF | TGTGCCAGCAGCCTAGACCAGGGTCAAGGTGAAAAACTGTTTTTT
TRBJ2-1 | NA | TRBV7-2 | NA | CASQAAGSYNEQFF | TGTGCCAGCCAAGCGGCAGGCTCCTACAATGAGCAGTTCTTC
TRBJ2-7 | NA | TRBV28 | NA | CASGPLGNYEQYF | TGTGCCAGCGGCCCGTTGGGCAACTACGAGCAGTACTTC
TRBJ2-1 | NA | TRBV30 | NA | CAWSVGSSSYNEQFF | TGTGCCTGGAGTGTGGGCTCCTCCTCCTACAATGAGCAGTTCTTC
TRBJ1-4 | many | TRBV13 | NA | CASSLVLGGEKLFF | TGTGCCAGCAGCTTAGTCCTAGGGGGTGAAAAACTGTTTTTT
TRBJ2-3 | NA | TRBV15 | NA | CATSRDLASADTQYF | TGTGCCACCAGCAGGGACCTAGCGTCGGCAGATACGCAGTATTTT
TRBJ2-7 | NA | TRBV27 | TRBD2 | CASSARGGRAEYEQYF | TGTGCCAGCAGTGCACGCGGCGGGAGGGCCGAGTACGAGCAGTACTTC
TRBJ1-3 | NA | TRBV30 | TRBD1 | CAWDRGTSGNTIYF | TGTGCCTGGGACAGGGGAACCTCTGGAAACACCATATATTTT
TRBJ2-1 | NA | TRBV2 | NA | CASSEALGGDSYNEQFF | TGTGCCAGCAGTGAAGCCTTAGGGGGGGACTCCTACAATGAGCAGTTCTTC
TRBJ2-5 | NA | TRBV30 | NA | CAWSQGETQYF | TGTGCCTGGAGCCAGGGGGAGACCCAGTACTTC
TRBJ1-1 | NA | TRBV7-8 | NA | CASSSGDSRTSEAFF | TGTGCCAGCAGCTCCGGGGACTCCCGTACTTCCGAAGCTTTCTTT
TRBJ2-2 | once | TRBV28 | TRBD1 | CASDGQGYTGELFF | TGTGCCAGCGACGGACAGGGATACACCGGGGAGCTGTTTTTT
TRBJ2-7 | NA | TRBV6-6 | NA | CASSSPNYEQYF | TGTGCCAGCAGTTCCCCAAACTACGAGCAGTACTTC
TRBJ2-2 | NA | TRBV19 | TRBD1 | CASSPGTGTTGELFF | TGTGCCAGTAGTCCGGGGACAGGGACCACCGGGGAGCTGTTTTTT
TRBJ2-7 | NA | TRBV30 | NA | CAWSPPPHPREQYF | TGTGCCTGGAGTCCCCCCCCTCACCCGCGGGAGCAGTACTTC
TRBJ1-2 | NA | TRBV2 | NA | CASSETQTEGYTF | TGTGCCAGCAGTGAGACCCAGACGGAAGGCTACACCTTC
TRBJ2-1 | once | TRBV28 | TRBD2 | CASGSGTSGINEQFF | TGTGCCAGCGGGTCCGGGACTAGCGGGATCAATGAGCAGTTCTTC
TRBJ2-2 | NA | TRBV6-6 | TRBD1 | CAMQQGPNTGELFF | TGTGCCATGCAACAGGGGCCCAACACCGGGGAGCTGTTTTTT
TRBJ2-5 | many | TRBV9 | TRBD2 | CASSVGSGGRTETQYF | TGTGCCAGCAGCGTAGGCAGTGGCGGGAGGACAGAGACCCAGTACTTC
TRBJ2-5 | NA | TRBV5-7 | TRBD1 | CASRPGTGGETQYF | TGTGCCAGCAGGCCCGGGACAGGGGGGGAGACCCAGTACTTC